One sample yielded the 15 T cell receptor beta chains listed below, sequenced in a study of T cell responses to AZD1222 COVID-19 vaccine. Here immunoSEQ multiplex PCR was the method, and the copy in TCRdb shows in-frame clones only, minus some. This sample yields 43,000 or so clones, of which 90% are seen a single time; approximately 37% belongs to the top ten. Sequenced material: peripheral blood, taken 28 days after the second AZD1222 dose. Every receptor here comes from an adult who received the AZD1222 COVID-19 vaccine.

Written as DNA, the CDR3 is TGTGCCAGCAGCTTAGCCAGAGGGGGCACTAATGAAAAACTGTTTTTT. Protein: CASSLARGGTNEKLFF. The chain joins TRBV7-2 to TRBJ1-4; 7 bases line up with TRBD1. The germline CDR1 and CDR2 sequences are SGHTA and FQGNSA. The length of the CDR3 is 16 residues. V gave up 0 bases and J gave up 2 bases; unmatched junction bases: 3.

The CDR3 protein is CASSPIRQGLNTEAFF. The DNA for the CDR3 is TGTGCCAGCAGCCCAATTAGGCAGGGACTGAACACTGAAGCTTTCTTT. This chain uses TRBV7-9 with TRBJ1-1; possibly TRBD1 for D (5 bases). V gave up 5 bases and J gave up 0 bases, with 16 bases separating them. This CDR3 region has 16 residues. Germline CDR1 and CDR2: SEHNR and FQNEAQ (reference sequence). Supplemented by reference TRBV7-9 and TRBJ1-1, the full variable domain reads DTGVSQNPRHKITKRGQNVTFRCDPISEHNRLYWYRQTLGQGPEFLTYFQNEAQLEKSRLLSDRFSAERPKGSFSTLEIQRTEQGDSAMYLCASSPIRQGLNTEAFFGQGTRLTVV.

This sequence joins TRBV29-1 and TRBJ2-3; TRBD1 is a possible D gene (6 bases). The CDR3 is 12 residues long. V was shortened by 4 bases and J by 5 bases, with 10 bases between the two germline ends. Germline V gives CDR1 SQVTM, CDR2 ANQGSEA. The CDR3 is CSVVTGIDTQYF. Written as DNA, the CDR3 is TGCAGCGTTGTCACAGGGATAGATACGCAGTATTTT.

This CDR3 reads CASSYQPTEAFF. For the CDR3, the DNA is TGTGCCAGCAGTTACCAGCCGACTGAAGCTTTCTTT. The gene calls are TRBV6-2 or TRBV6-3 and TRBJ1-1, with D unresolved. Trimming took off 2 bases at V and 5 bases at J, with 6 bases between the two ends. Germline assignment: CDR1 MNHEY and CDR2 SVGEGT. The CDR3 has 12 amino acids.

This chain joins TRBV12-3 or TRBV12-4 and TRBJ2-6; D remains unclear. The V end lost 7 bases, the J end lost 4 bases, and 5 bases lay between the germline ends. The CDR3 is 12 residues long. Here the CDR3 reads CASISGANVLTF. DNA of the CDR3: TGTGCCAGCATTTCCGGGGCCAACGTCCTGACTTTC.

The V call is TRBV7-2, the J call TRBJ1-5; 8 bases agree with TRBD1. Germline values: CDR1 SGHTA, CDR2 FQGNSA. After removal of 3 bases from V and 7 bases from J, the junction contained 14 bases not matched to a gene. This CDR3 spans 17 amino acids. The CDR3 protein is CASSLSSEGQGEQPQHF. CDR3 sequence (DNA): TGTGCCAGCAGCTTGTCATCTGAAGGACAGGGAGAACAGCCCCAGCATTTT.

This chain joins TRBV7-2 and TRBJ1-5, with D tentatively TRBD1 (5 bases). Germline values: CDR1 SGHTA, CDR2 FQGNSA. The germline V and J ends were trimmed by 0 bases and 5 bases, with 8 bases remaining between them. The CDR3 totals 14 residues. The CDR3 sequence: CASSLAWGHQPQHF. The CDR3 nucleotides are TGTGCCAGCAGCTTAGCTTGGGGCCATCAGCCCCAGCATTTT.

J is TRBJ2-2 and V is TRBV24-1; 11 positions agree with TRBD2. The V and J ends lost 12 bases and 5 bases, in that order; junction bases with no gene match: 7. Germline CDR1 KGHDR, CDR2 SFDVKD. The length of the CDR3 is 14 residues. DNA of the CDR3: TGTGCCTCCGGGGCTAGCGGGGGGACCGGGGAGCTGTTTTTT. Its translation is CASGASGGTGELFF.

For the CDR3, the DNA is TGTGCCAGCAGCCCCACCCGGGCCGGGGAGCTGTTTTTT. Translating gives CASSPTRAGELFF. The chain combines TRBV12-3 or TRBV12-4 with TRBJ2-2; D unclear. The ends were cut back, 6 bases at V and 6 bases at J, with 11 bases in the middle. This CDR3 is built from 13 residues.

The chain employs TRBV29-1 and TRBJ1-1; TRBD1 aligns across 11 bases. This CDR3 comprises 14 residues. The V and J ends lost 0 bases and 10 bases, in that order; junction bases with no gene match: 7. The germline V gene encodes CDR1 SQVTM and CDR2 ANQGSEA. The CDR3 here is CSVEDTGQGDGAFF. The CDR3 region has the DNA TGCAGCGTTGAAGATACGGGACAGGGGGATGGAGCTTTCTTT.

This chain links TRBV27 with TRBJ1-1; D possibly corresponds to TRBD1 (5 bases). Germline CDR1 and CDR2: MNHEY and SMNVEV (reference sequence). The CDR3 runs to 14 residues. Trimming took 5 bases from V and 6 from J, leaving 16 bases between them. Here the CDR3 reads CASSATVSLAEAFF. CDR3 in DNA: TGTGCCAGCAGTGCGACAGTCTCGCTCGCTGAAGCTTTCTTT.

The chain links TRBV16 to TRBJ2-2; 7 bases align to TRBD1. Trimming cost V 4 bases and J 8 bases; bases outside gene matches: 4. Germline V lookup: CDR1 KGHSY, CDR2 FQNENV. This CDR3 is 13 amino acids long. The CDR3 coding sequence is TGTGCCAGCAGCCCCGACAGGGAAGGGGAGCTGTTTTTT. Protein: CASSPDREGELFF.

The chain links TRBV7-2 to TRBJ1-6; D remains unclear. CDR3 length: 17 residues. Germline CDR1 is SGHTA and CDR2 is FQGNSA. Trimming stripped 5 bases from V and 0 bases from J, with 14 bases between. The chain's CDR3 is CASSQDPPSSYNSPLHF. For the CDR3, the DNA is TGTGCCAGCAGCCAGGACCCTCCTAGCTCCTATAATTCACCCCTCCACTTT.

The rearrangement links TRBV5-5 to TRBJ2-3, with a weak D call TRBD2 (5 bases). Germline loops: CDR1 SGHKS, CDR2 YYEKEE (reference sequence). CDR3 length: 14 residues. V shed 0 bases and J shed 0 bases, with 5 bases lying between them. The chain's CDR3 is CASSLAGSTDTQYF. For the CDR3, the DNA is TGTGCCAGCAGCTTGGCGGGGAGCACAGATACGCAGTATTTT.

As to this clone: Other DNA sequences from this sample encode an identical CDR3 as well. The chain links TRBV5-5 to TRBJ1-2, with 8 bases that match TRBD1. Unmatched junction bases numbered 0, after V lost 0 bases and J lost 5 bases. Germline-derived CDR1 and CDR2 are SGHKS and YYEKEE (reference sequence). The CDR3 is made up of 13 amino acids. The CDR3, as DNA: TGTGCCAGCAGCTTGGGGACAGGGTATGGCTACACCTTC. It yields the protein CASSLGTGYGYTF.